This T cell receptor (beta chain) stems from a study of cytomegalovirus exposure and HLA in healthy donors. It was with 60 Vbeta and 13 Jbeta primers that the PCR ran. Measured with immunoSEQ multiplex PCR; TCRdb has only the in-frame clones, and not every one. The sample records 150,000 to 200,000 clones, approximately 73% being singletons. Comments on this clone: The antigen remains unidentified.

Regarding the study as a whole: A later analysis linked a missense DCLRE1C variant to TCR beta V- and J-gene trimming. A previous analysis found most TCR beta V segments productive roughly 87% or roughly 30% of the time. Presence/absence analyses assumed roughly uniform sequencing depth across donors.

Trimming removed 5 bases at V and 1 base at J, with 9 bases between. The CDR3 has 13 residues. The germline CDR1 and CDR2 sequences are SGHNT and YYREEE (reference sequence). The chain joins TRBV5-4 to TRBJ2-5; D is possibly TRBD1 (6 bases). The receptor's source is a man aged 30 to 39 in good health and CMV-seropositive. The sample was PBMCs. Here the CDR3 DNA reads TGTGCCAGCAGAATCAGGGGCCAAGAGACCCAGTACTTC. This encodes CASRIRGQETQYF.